This entry describes one TCR beta chain. This sample was taken from a study of shared clonotypes between healthy human individuals. Measured with immunoSEQ multiplex PCR; TCRdb has only the in-frame clones, and not every one. The sample records 760,000 or so clones, approximately 96% being singletons. Terminally differentiated effector memory CD45RA+ cells were left out of the naive CD8 fraction, which was CD45RO-negative and positively selected for CCR7. After removal of 5 bases from V and 5 bases from J, the junction contained 2 bases not matched to a gene. The CDR3 consists of 12 residues. Germline CDR1 and CDR2: SGHTA and FQGTGA.

The gene calls are TRBV7-3 and TRBJ2-7, with 8 bases fitting TRBD1. The TCR sequence derives from a man younger than 45 in good health. The sequencing input was naive CD8+ T cells sorted from blood. The CDR3 is CASSPGGNEQYF. CDR3 DNA sequence: TGTGCCAGCAGCCCAGGGGGCAACGAGCAGTACTTC.